This T cell receptor (beta chain) was sequenced in a study of blood T cell repertoires in COVID-19. On the study more broadly: Collection of acute and convalescent COVID-19 samples took place in the United States, Italy and Spain. T cells, B-cell-depleted T cells, or PBMCs provided the cDNA or gDNA that served as material.

In the authors' methods: Using reference gene primer amplification, nucleated cell counts were estimated. Sequencing used immunoSEQ multiplex PCR; TCRdb keeps in-frame clones, though not all of them. V, J and clone size reflect that table, while D and trimming were determined from the DNA. The profile shows approximately 70,000 clones, 85% to 90% of them singletons. Germline trimming cut 6 bases from V and 2 bases from J; bases unmatched to any gene: 15. Per the germline V gene, CDR1 is SQVTM and CDR2 is ANQGSEA. The CDR3 covers 17 residues. This chain links TRBV29-1 with TRBJ2-5; 10 bases are a match to TRBD1. The TCR sequence derives from a man in his 70s with active or convalescent COVID-19. The sequencing input was peripheral blood. The CDR3 region is CSVKGQGGRVFQETQYF. CDR3 nucleotides: TGCAGCGTCAAAGGACAGGGGGGTAGGGTCTTTCAAGAGACCCAGTACTTC.